A single sample gave rise to the 9 T cell receptor beta chains below, sequenced in a study of cytomegalovirus exposure and HLA in healthy donors. It was with 60 Vbeta and 13 Jbeta primers that the PCR ran. Sequenced by immunoSEQ multiplex PCR; TCRdb stores in-frame clones only, minus some. The profile shows roughly 200,000 clones, more than 60% of them singletons. The sample was PBMCs. The origin of the receptors is a woman in her 30s in good health and CMV-seropositive.

The gene calls are TRBV2 and TRBJ2-6, with 8 bases fitting TRBD1. CDR1 and CDR2 from the germline V gene are SNHLY and FYNNEI. Trimming took 2 bases from V and 4 from J; bases not matched to a gene: 4. This CDR3 has 16 residues. CDR3 nucleotide sequence: TGTGCCAGCAGTGAACAGGGGGCTGTCGGGGCCAACGTCCTGACTTTC. It specifies CASSEQGAVGANVLTF.

V is TRBV5-6 and J is TRBJ2-7, with TRBD2 as a possible D gene (6 bases). Germline V CDR1 and CDR2: SGHDT, YYEEEE. The CDR3 runs 15 residues. With 1 base removed from V and 4 bases from J, the gap between germline ends came to 15 bases. The CDR3, as DNA: TGTGCCAGCAGCTTGTCTCCGGGAGCAATTTACGAGCAGTACTTC. Its protein is CASSLSPGAIYEQYF.

This rearrangement joins TRBV5-6 to TRBJ1-5; unclear D gene. V lost 0 bases to trimming and J lost 1 base, with 5 bases between them. Germline V gene lookup returns CDR1 SGHDT and CDR2 YYEEEE. This CDR3 contains 14 residues. The chain's CDR3 is CASSLGQSNQPQHF. CDR3 bases: TGTGCCAGCAGCTTGGGGCAGAGCAATCAGCCCCAGCATTTT.

The chain carries TRBV5-6 and TRBJ2-5; perhaps TRBD2 as D (6 bases). The CDR3 has 19 residues. The ends were cut back, 0 bases at V and 4 bases at J, with 25 bases in the middle. Per the germline V gene, CDR1 is SGHDT and CDR2 is YYEEEE. The CDR3, as DNA: TGTGCCAGCAGCTTGGTGCTGTGGGGGGAACGACTAGACGGAGAGACCCAGTACTTC. It specifies CASSLVLWGERLDGETQYF.

The V call is TRBV2, the J call TRBJ2-1; 10 bases are shared with TRBD1. The CDR3 runs to 14 residues. Germline CDR1 SNHLY, CDR2 FYNNEI. V lost 7 bases, J lost 5 bases, and 5 bases stayed unmatched. The CDR3 DNA reads as TGTGCCAGCAAAGGGGACAGGGGAAACAATGAGCAGTTCTTC. Translation gives CASKGDRGNNEQFF. Full variable domain (remainder filled in from reference TRBV2 and TRBJ2-1): EPEVTQTPSHQVTQMGQEVILRCVPISNHLYFYWYRQILGQKVEFLVSFYNNEISEKSEIFDDQFSVERPDGSNFTLKIRSTKLEDSAMYFCASKGDRGNNEQFFGPGTRLTVL.

This clone appeared once. The V call is TRBV25-1, the J call TRBJ2-3, with 10 bases fitting TRBD2. CDR1 and CDR2 (germline): MGHDK, SYGVNS. This CDR3 contains 15 residues. V shed 6 bases, J shed 0 bases, and the junction held 3 bases outside the gene matches. In nucleotides, the CDR3 is TGTGCCAGCAGGGGTAGCGGGGGGAGCACAGATACGCAGTATTTT. It yields the protein CASRGSGGSTDTQYF.

The rearrangement links TRBV2 to TRBJ2-5; possibly TRBD2 for D (6 bases). This CDR3 spans 16 amino acids. V lost 8 bases to trimming and J lost 4 bases, with 23 bases between them. Per the germline V gene, CDR1 is SNHLY and CDR2 is FYNNEI. This chain's CDR3 is CASRRTGGDSRETQYF. DNA of the CDR3: TGTGCCAGCCGTAGGACCGGGGGTGACTCCCGAGAGACCCAGTACTTC.

This chain joins TRBV4-3 and TRBJ2-1; 8 bases match TRBD2. CDR3 length: 16 residues. Germline V gene lookup returns CDR1 LGHNA and CDR2 YSLEER. The V gene end was trimmed by 0 bases and the J gene end by 2 bases; junction bases not matched to a gene: 3. The CDR3 loop is CASSQDAGGAYNEQFF. The DNA for the CDR3 is TGCGCCAGCAGCCAAGATGCCGGGGGGGCCTACAATGAGCAGTTCTTC.

The V gene is TRBV5-4, the J gene TRBJ1-2; unclear D gene. This CDR3 has 14 residues. Trimming shortened V by 4 bases and J by 0 bases, and 10 bases separated the two germline ends. Germline V gene lookup returns CDR1 SGHNT and CDR2 YYREEE (reference sequence). The CDR3 DNA reads TGTGCCAGCAGCCTCTTCGGGGCTAACTATGGCTACACCTTC. It specifies CASSLFGANYGYTF.